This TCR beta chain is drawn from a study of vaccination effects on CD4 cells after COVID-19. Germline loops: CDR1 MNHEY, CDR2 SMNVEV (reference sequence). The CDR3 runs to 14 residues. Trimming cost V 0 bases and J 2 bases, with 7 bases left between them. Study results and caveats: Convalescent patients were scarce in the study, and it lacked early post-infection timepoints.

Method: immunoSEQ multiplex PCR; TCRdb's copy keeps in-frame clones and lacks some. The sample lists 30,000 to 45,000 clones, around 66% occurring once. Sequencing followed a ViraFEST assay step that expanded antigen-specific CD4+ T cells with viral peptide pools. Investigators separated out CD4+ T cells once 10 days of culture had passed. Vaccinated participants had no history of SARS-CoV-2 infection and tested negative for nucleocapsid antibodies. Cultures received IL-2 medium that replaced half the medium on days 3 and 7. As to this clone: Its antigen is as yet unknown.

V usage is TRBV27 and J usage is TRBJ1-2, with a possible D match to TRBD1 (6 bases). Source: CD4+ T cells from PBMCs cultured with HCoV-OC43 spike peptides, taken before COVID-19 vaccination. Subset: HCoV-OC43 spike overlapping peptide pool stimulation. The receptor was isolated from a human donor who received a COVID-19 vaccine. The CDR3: CASSLSGQNYGYTF. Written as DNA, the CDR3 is TGTGCCAGCAGTTTATCTGGACAGAACTATGGCTACACCTTC.